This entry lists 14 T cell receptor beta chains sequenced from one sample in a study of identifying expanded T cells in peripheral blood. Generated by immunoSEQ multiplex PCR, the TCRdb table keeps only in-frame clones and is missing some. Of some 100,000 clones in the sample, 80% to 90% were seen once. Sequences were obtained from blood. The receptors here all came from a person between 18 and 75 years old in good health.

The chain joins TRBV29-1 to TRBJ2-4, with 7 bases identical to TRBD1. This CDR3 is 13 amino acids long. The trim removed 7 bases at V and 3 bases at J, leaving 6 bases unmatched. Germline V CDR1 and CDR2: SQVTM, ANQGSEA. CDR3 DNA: TGCAGCGCTGGACAGGCAGGCAAAAACATTCAGTACTTC. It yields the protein CSAGQAGKNIQYF.

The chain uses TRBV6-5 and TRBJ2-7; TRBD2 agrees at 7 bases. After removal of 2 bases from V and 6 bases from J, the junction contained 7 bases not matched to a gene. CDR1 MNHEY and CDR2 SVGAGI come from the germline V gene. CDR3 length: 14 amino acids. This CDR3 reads CASSYPGLVGEQYF. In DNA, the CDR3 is TGTGCCAGCAGTTACCCCGGACTAGTAGGCGAGCAGTACTTC.

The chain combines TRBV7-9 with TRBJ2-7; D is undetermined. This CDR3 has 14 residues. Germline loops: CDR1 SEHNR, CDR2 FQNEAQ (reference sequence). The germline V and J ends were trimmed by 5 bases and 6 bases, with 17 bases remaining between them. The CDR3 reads CASSHRAHSAEQYF. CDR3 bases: TGTGCCAGCAGCCACCGGGCCCACAGCGCCGAGCAGTACTTC.

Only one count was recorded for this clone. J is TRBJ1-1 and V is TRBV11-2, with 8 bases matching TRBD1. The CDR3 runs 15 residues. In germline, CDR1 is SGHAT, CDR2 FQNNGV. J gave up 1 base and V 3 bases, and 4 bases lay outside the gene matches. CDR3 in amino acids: CASSFSGTGNTEAFF. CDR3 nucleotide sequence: TGTGCCAGCAGCTTCTCAGGGACAGGGAACACTGAAGCTTTCTTT.

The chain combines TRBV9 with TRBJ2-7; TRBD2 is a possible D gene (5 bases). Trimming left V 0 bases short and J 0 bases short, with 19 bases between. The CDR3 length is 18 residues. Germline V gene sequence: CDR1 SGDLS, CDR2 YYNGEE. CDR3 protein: CASSVAPRLPNHSYEQYF. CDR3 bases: TGTGCCAGCAGCGTAGCCCCTAGACTACCGAACCACTCCTACGAGCAGTACTTC.

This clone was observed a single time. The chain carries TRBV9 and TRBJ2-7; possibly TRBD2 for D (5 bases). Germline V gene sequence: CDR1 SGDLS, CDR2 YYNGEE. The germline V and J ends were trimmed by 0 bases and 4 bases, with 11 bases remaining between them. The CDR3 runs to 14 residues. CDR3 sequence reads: CASSVEASRYEQYF. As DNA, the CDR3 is TGTGCCAGCAGCGTAGAGGCTAGCAGATACGAGCAGTACTTC.

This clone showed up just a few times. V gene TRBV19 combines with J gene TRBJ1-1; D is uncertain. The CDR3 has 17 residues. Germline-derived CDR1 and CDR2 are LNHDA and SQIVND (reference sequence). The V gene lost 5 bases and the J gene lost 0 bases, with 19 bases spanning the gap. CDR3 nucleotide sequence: TGTGCCAGTAGTCCTCCTCCGTTGGGTGGGATGAACACTGAAGCTTTCTTT. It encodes CASSPPPLGGMNTEAFF.

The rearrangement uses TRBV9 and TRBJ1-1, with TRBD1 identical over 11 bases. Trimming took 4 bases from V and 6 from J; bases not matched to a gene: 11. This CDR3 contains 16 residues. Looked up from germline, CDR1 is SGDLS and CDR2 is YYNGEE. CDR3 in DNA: TGTGCCAGCAGCCTCGCCCGGACAGGGGGCGACGCTGAAGCTTTCTTT. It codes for CASSLARTGGDAEAFF. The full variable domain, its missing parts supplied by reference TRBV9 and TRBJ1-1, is DSGVTQTPKHLITATGQRVTLRCSPRSGDLSVYWYQQSLDQGLQFLIQYYNGEERAKGNILERFSAQQFPDLHSELNLSSLELGDSALYFCASSLARTGGDAEAFFGQGTRLTVV.

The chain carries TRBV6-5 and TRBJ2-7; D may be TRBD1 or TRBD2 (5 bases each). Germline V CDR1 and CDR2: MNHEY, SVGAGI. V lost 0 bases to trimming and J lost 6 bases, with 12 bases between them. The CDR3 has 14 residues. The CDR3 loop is CASSYSVGTPEQYF. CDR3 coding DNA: TGTGCCAGCAGTTACTCCGTGGGGACCCCCGAGCAGTACTTC.

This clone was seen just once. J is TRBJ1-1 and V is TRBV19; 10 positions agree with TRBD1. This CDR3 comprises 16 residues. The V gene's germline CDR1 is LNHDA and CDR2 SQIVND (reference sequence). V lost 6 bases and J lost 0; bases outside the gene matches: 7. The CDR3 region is CASSPDRGGVNTEAFF. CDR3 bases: TGTGCCAGTAGCCCGGACAGGGGGGGAGTGAACACTGAAGCTTTCTTT.

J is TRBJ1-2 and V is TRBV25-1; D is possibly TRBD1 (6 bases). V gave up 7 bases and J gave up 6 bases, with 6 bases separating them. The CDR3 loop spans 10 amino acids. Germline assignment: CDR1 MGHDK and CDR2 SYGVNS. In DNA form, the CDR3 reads TGTGCCAGCAAGGGGGATGGCTACACCTTC. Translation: CASKGDGYTF.

The CDR3 DNA reads TGTGCCATCAGGCCTAGCGGGGGGACAGATACGCAGTATTTT. It codes for CAIRPSGGTDTQYF. The rearrangement joins TRBV10-3 to TRBJ2-3, with 11 bases identical to TRBD2. V was clipped by 6 bases and J by 3 bases; unmatched bases: 2. CDR3 length equals 14 residues. Germline values: CDR1 ENHRY, CDR2 SYGVKD.

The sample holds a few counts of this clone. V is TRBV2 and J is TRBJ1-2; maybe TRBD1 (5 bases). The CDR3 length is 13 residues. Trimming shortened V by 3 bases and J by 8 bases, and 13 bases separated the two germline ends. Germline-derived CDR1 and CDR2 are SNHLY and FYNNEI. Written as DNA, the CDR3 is TGTGCCAGCAGTGAGGGGGAGCGGCACGGCTACACCTTC. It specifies CASSEGERHGYTF.

For the CDR3, the DNA is TGTGCCAGTAGTATAGAGGGTACGGTATCCTATGGCTACACCTTC. The encoded protein is CASSIEGTVSYGYTF. J is TRBJ1-2 and V is TRBV19; no definite D call. From germline, CDR1 is LNHDA and CDR2 SQIVND (reference sequence). Trimming took off 0 bases at V and 4 bases at J, with 12 bases between the two ends. The CDR3 has 15 residues.